The clone carrying this TCR beta chain showed up just a few times. TCRdb reanalysed the 5' RACE reads using MiXCR and keeps one entry per CDR3 protein. This repertoire shows 400,000 to 550,000 distinct CDR3 sequences, less than 25% found once; its top ten account for about 0.91%. This entry belongs to a study of identical twins. From germline, CDR1 is MNHNS and CDR2 SASEGT. With 5 bases removed from V and 1 base from J, the gap between germline ends came to 12 bases. The CDR3 runs 15 residues. The same data also went into a second study, on T cells expressing NK-cell markers. That report adds: Restriction of sorting to alpha-beta TCR T cells was accomplished in several experiments using an anti-gamma-delta TCR antibody. Of CD8+ T cells, 1.0-7.0% belonged to dominant NKG2C+ clonotypes in six donors.

The sequencing sample was made of CD4+ T cells sorted from blood. This clonotype was sampled from a woman aged 18-29 years in good health. The rearrangement uses TRBV6-1 and TRBJ2-1; no reliable D call. The chain's CDR3 is CASSPHLGSYNEQFF. In DNA form, the CDR3 reads TGTGCCAGCAGTCCCCACCTAGGATCCTACAATGAGCAGTTCTTC.